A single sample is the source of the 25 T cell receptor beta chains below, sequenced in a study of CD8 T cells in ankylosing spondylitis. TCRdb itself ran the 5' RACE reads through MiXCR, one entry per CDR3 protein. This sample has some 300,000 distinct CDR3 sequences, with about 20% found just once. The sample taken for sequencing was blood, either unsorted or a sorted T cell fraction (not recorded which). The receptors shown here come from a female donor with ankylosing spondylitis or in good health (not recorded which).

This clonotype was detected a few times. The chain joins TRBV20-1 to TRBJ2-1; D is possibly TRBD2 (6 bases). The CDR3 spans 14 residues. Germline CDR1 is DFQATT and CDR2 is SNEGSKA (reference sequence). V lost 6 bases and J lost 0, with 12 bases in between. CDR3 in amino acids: CSAPRGSSYNEQFF. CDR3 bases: TGCAGTGCCCCACGGGGGAGCTCCTACAATGAGCAGTTCTTC.

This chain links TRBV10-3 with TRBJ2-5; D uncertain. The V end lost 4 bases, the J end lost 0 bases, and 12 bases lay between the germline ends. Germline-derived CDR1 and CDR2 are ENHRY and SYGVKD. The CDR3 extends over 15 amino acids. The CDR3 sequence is CAISANNDYQETQYF. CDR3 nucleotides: TGTGCCATCAGTGCCAATAATGATTACCAAGAGACCCAGTACTTC.

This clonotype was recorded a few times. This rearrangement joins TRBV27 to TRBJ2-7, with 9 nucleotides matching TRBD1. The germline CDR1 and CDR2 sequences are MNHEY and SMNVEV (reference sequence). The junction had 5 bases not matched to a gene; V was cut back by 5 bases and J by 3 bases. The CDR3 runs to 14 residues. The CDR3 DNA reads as TGTGCCAGCAGTACCCCGGGACAGGGCTACGAGCAGTACTTC. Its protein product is CASSTPGQGYEQYF.

The CDR3: CASSYRGRGSPLHF. CDR3 nucleotides: TGTGCCAGCAGTTACAGAGGGAGGGGTTCACCCCTCCACTTT. The genes are TRBV6-5 and TRBJ1-6, with D possibly being TRBD1 (5 bases). V lost 2 bases, J lost 9 bases, and 11 bases lay in between. CDR1 MNHEY and CDR2 SVGAGI come from the germline V gene. The CDR3 loop spans 14 amino acids.

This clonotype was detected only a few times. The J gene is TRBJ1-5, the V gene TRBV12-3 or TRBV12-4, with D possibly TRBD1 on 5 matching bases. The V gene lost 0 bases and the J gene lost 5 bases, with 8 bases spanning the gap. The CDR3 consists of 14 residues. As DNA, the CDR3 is TGTGCCAGCAGTTTAGCGGGACGCGATCAGCCCCAGCATTTT. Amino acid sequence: CASSLAGRDQPQHF.

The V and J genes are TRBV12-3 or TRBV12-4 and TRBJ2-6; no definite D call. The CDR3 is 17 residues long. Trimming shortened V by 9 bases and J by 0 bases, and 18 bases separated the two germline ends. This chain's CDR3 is CARTPTISHSGANVLTF. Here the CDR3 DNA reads TGTGCCAGAACCCCGACAATTTCTCACTCTGGGGCCAACGTCCTGACTTTC.

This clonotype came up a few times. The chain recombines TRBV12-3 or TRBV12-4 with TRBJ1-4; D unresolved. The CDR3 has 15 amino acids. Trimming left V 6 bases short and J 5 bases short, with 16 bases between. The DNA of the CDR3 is TGTGCCAGCAGGAATAGCCAGCTACTAAATGAAAAACTGTTTTTT. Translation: CASRNSQLLNEKLFF.

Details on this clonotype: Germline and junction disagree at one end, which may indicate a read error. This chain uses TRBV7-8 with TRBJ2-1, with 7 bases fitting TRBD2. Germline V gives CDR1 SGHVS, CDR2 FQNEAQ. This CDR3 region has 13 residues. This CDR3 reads CASSLEVGLEIDF. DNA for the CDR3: TGTGCCAGCAGCTTAGAGGTCGGACTAGAAATCGACTTC.

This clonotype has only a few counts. The CDR3 nucleotides are TGCAGTGCTAGCGGGGAGTTATACGAGCAGTACTTC. Translated: CSASGELYEQYF. The chain joins TRBV20-1 to TRBJ2-7, with a tentative D call TRBD2 (5 bases). Germline lookup yields CDR1 DFQATT and CDR2 SNEGSKA (reference sequence). CDR3 length: 12 residues. The V end was cut by 3 bases, the J end by 4 bases, with 10 bases between.

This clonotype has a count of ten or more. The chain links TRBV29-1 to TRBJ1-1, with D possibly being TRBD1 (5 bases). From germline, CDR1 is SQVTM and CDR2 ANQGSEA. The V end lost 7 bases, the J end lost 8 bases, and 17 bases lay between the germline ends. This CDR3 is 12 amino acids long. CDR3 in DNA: TGCAGCGCCGAGGAGACGAGGGGAGAAGCTTTCTTT. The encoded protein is CSAEETRGEAFF. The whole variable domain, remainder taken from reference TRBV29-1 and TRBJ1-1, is SAVISQKPSRDICQRGTSLTIQCQVDSQVTMMFWYRQQPGQSLTLIATANQGSEATYESGFVIDKFPISRPNLTFSTLTVSNMSPEDSSIYLCSAEETRGEAFFGQGTRLTVV.

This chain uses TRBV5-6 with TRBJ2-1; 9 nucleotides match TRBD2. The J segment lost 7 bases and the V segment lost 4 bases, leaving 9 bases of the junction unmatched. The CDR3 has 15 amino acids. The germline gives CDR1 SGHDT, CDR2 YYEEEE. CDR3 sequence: CASSPGTSYFNEQFF. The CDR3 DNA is TGTGCCAGCAGCCCCGGGACTAGCTACTTTAATGAGCAGTTCTTC. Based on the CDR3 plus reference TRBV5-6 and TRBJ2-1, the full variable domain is DAGVTQSPTHLIKTRGQQVTLRCSPKSGHDTVSWYQQALGQGPQFIFQYYEEEERQRGNFPDRFSGHQFPNYSSELNVNALLLGDSALYLCASSPGTSYFNEQFFGPGTRLTVL.

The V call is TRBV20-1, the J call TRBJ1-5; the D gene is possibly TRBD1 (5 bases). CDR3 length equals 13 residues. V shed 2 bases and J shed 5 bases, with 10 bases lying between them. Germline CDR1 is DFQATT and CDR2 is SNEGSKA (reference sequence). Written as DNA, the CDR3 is TGCAGTGCTAGATGGGGCCCCTATCAGCCCCAGCATTTT. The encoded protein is CSARWGPYQPQHF.

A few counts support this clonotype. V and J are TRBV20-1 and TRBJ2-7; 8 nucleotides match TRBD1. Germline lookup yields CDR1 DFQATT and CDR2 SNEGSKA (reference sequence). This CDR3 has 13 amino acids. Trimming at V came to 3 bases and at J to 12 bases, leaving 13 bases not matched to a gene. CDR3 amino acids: CSASSEADRGPYF. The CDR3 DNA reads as TGCAGTGCTAGTTCCGAAGCCGACAGGGGTCCGTACTTC.

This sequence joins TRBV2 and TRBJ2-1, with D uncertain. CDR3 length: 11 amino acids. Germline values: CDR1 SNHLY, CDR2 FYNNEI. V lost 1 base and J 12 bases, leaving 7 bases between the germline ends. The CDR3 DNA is TGTGCCAGCAGTGAAGACCTGGGGCAGTTCTTC. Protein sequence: CASSEDLGQFF.

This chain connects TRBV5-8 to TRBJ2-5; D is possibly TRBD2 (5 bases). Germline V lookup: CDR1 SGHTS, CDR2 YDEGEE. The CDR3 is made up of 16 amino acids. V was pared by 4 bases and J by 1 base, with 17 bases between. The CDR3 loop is CASSPLRGPRQETQYF. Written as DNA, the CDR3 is TGTGCCAGCAGCCCGCTTAGAGGGCCTCGCCAAGAGACCCAGTACTTC.

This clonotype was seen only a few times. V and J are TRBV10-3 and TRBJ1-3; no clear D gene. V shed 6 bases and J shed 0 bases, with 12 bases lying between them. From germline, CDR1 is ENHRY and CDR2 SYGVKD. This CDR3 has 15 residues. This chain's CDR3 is CAIRESILSGNTIYF. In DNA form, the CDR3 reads TGTGCCATCAGGGAGAGTATCCTCTCTGGAAACACCATATATTTT.

The CDR3 DNA reads TGTGCCAGCATTGAGGGGAGTCCCTACAATGAGCAGTTCTTC. This gives the protein CASIEGSPYNEQFF. The genes are TRBV6-2 or TRBV6-3 and TRBJ2-1, with D possibly called TRBD1 or TRBD2 (5 bases each). Germline loops: CDR1 MNHEY, CDR2 SVGEGT. The V end was cut by 7 bases, the J end by 2 bases, with 12 bases between. The CDR3 is 14 amino acids.

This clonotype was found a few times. CDR3: CASSFGTGGPEQFF. CDR3 in DNA: TGCGCCAGCAGCTTCGGGACAGGGGGCCCTGAGCAGTTCTTC. The chain has TRBV5-1 and TRBJ2-1, with 12 bases identical to TRBD1. J was trimmed by 9 bases and V by 2 bases; bases with no gene match: 3. CDR1 SGHRS and CDR2 YFSETQ come from the germline V gene. The CDR3 is 14 residues long.

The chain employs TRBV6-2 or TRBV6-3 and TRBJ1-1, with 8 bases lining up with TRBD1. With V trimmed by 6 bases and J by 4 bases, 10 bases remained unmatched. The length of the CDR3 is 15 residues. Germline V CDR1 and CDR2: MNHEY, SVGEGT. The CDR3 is CASRALGQGSTEAFF. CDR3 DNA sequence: TGTGCCAGCAGGGCCCTCGGACAGGGCTCCACTGAAGCTTTCTTT.

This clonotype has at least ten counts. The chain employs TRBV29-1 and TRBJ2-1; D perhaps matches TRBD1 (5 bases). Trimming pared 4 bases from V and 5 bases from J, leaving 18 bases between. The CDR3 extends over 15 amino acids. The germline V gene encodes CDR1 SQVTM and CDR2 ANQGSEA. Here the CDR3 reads CSVATRQSINNEQFF. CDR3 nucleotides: TGCAGCGTTGCCACTCGACAGAGTATTAACAATGAGCAGTTCTTC.

CDR3 in DNA: TGTGCCAGCAGTTACGGGTCCGGGGAGCTGTTTTTT. This encodes CASSYGSGELFF. The rearrangement joins TRBV6-6 to TRBJ2-2, with D unclear. CDR1 is MNHNY and CDR2 is SVGAGI in the germline V gene (reference sequence). The CDR3 loop spans 12 amino acids. V lost 2 bases and J 6 bases, leaving 4 bases between the germline ends.

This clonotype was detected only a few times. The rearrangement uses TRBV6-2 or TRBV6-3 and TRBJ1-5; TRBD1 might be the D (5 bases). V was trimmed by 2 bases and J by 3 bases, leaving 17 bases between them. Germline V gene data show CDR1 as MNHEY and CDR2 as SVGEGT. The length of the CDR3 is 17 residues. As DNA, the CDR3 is TGTGCCAGCAGTTACGGCGGGGCTCTATTGATCAATCAGCCCCAGCATTTT. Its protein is CASSYGGALLINQPQHF.

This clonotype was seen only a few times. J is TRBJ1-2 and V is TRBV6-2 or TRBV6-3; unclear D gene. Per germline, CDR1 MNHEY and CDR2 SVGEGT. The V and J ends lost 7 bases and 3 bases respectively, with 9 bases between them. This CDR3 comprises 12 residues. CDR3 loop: CASKEKDYGYTF. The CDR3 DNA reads TGTGCCAGCAAGGAGAAGGACTATGGCTACACCTTC.

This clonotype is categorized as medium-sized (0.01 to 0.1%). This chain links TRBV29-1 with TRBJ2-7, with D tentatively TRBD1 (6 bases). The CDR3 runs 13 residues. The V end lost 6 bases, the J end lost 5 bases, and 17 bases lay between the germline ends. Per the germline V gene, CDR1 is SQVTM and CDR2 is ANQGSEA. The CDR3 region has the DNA TGCAGCGTGGTGATTAACAGGGCCAACGAGCAGTACTTC. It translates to CSVVINRANEQYF.

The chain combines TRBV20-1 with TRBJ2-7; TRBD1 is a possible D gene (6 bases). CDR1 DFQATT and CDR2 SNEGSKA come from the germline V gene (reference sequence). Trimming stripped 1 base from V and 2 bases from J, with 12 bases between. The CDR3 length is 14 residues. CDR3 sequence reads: CSARVGGLTYEQYF. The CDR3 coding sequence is TGCAGTGCTAGAGTTGGGGGCCTGACCTACGAGCAGTACTTC.